The 21 T cell receptor beta chains given below trace back to one sample, sequenced in a study of OX40 agonist ivuxolimab in advanced cancers. Sequenced by immunoSEQ multiplex PCR; TCRdb stores in-frame clones only, minus some. The sample contains some 19,000 clones, about 90% of which appear only once. The sequencing used CD4+ or CD8+ T cells sorted from blood, collected in a trial of the OX40 agonist ivuxolimab. The receptors come from an adult with an advanced solid tumor such as melanoma, head and neck, liver or kidney cancer.

The chain uses TRBV7-9 and TRBJ2-3; D uncertain. CDR3 length equals 12 residues. The V end was cut by 6 bases, the J end by 6 bases, with 10 bases between. Per germline, CDR1 SEHNR and CDR2 FQNEAQ (reference sequence). The CDR3 coding sequence is TGTGCCAGCAGACACACCCACGATACGCAGTATTTT. Its protein is CASRHTHDTQYF.

The rearrangement uses TRBV15 and TRBJ2-1; TRBD2 aligns across 8 bases. The CDR3 spans 15 residues. CDR1 is LNHNV, CDR2 YYDKDF, per germline (reference sequence). The ends lost 0 bases at V and 8 bases at J; junction bases unmatched: 6. CDR3 amino acids: CATSRDEGGGHEQFF. The CDR3 region has the DNA TGTGCCACCAGCAGAGATGAGGGCGGGGGGCATGAGCAGTTCTTC.

The chain uses TRBV7-9 and TRBJ2-1, with TRBD1 matching over 9 bases. V was pared by 1 base and J by 8 bases, with 9 bases of the junction left unmatched. Germline lookup yields CDR1 SEHNR and CDR2 FQNEAQ (reference sequence). CDR3 length: 16 amino acids. CDR3 DNA sequence: TGTGCCAGCAGCTTAGATGCCGGGACAGGGAAGGATGAGCAGTTCTTC. This gives the protein CASSLDAGTGKDEQFF.

CDR3 sequence: CASSRGNEQFF. The CDR3 nucleotides read TGCGCCAGCTCCCGAGGCAATGAGCAGTTCTTC. The chain joins TRBV4-3 to TRBJ2-1; D gene ambiguous. V lost 8 bases and J 6 bases, leaving 8 bases between the germline ends. This CDR3 has 11 amino acids. Looked up from germline, CDR1 is LGHNA and CDR2 is YSLEER.

The chain employs TRBV9 and TRBJ1-6; tentative D call: TRBD1 (5 bases). In germline, CDR1 is SGDLS, CDR2 YYNGEE. This CDR3 has 15 amino acids. V was shortened by 4 bases and J by 5 bases, with 13 bases between the two germline ends. The CDR3 spells CASSTRDLNNSPLHF. The CDR3 nucleotides are TGTGCCAGCAGCACCCGGGACCTAAATAATTCACCCCTCCACTTT.

This clone was seen only a few times. This chain links TRBV5-1 with TRBJ2-7, with a possible D match to TRBD2 (5 bases). From germline, CDR1 is SGHRS and CDR2 YFSETQ. This CDR3 has 15 amino acids. The V end was cut by 4 bases, the J end by 3 bases, with 17 bases between. Here the CDR3 reads CASSPAGGMIYEQYF. As DNA, the CDR3 is TGCGCCAGCAGCCCGGCGGGCGGTATGATCTACGAGCAGTACTTC.

This clone has just one count. The rearrangement joins TRBV6-1 to TRBJ2-7; D call uncertain. Germline V lookup: CDR1 MNHNS, CDR2 SASEGT. V shed 5 bases and J shed 1 base, with 9 bases lying between them. CDR3 length equals 13 residues. The DNA for the CDR3 is TGTGCCAGCAGTCCGGCCAGGTCCTACGAGCAGTACTTC. Translated, it gives CASSPARSYEQYF.

The chain recombines TRBV11-3 with TRBJ2-3; 13 bases are shared with TRBD2. There are 17 residues in the CDR3. Germline V lookup: CDR1 SGHNT, CDR2 YENEEA. The V gene end was trimmed by 4 bases and the J gene end by 4 bases; junction bases not matched to a gene: 8. CDR3 DNA: TGTGCCAGCAGCTCTGGGACTAGCGGGGACTGGGCAGATACGCAGTATTTT. The encoded protein is CASSSGTSGDWADTQYF.

This chain joins TRBV30 and TRBJ1-6; a possible D gene is TRBD1 (6 bases). V gave up 3 bases and J gave up 0 bases, with 6 bases separating them. CDR3 length equals 14 residues. The germline CDR1 and CDR2 sequences are GTSNPN and SVGIG (reference sequence). The CDR3 DNA reads TGTGCCTGGAGCAGGGGCTCCTATAATTCACCCCTCCACTTT. Protein: CAWSRGSYNSPLHF.

The chain has TRBV5-1 and TRBJ2-5; 11 bases map to TRBD1. Germline-derived CDR1 and CDR2 are SGHRS and YFSETQ. J gave up 0 bases and V 4 bases, and 11 bases lay outside the gene matches. The CDR3 spans 18 residues. CDR3 nucleotides: TGCGCCAGCAGCCCAGGGACAGGGGGAATAGGGTACCAAGAGACCCAGTACTTC. Protein sequence: CASSPGTGGIGYQETQYF.

The chain has TRBV13 and TRBJ1-5; D gene ambiguous. Germline V gene lookup returns CDR1 PRHDT and CDR2 FYEKMQ (reference sequence). Trimming shortened V by 3 bases and J by 7 bases, and 10 bases separated the two germline ends. The CDR3 consists of 13 residues. This CDR3 reads CASSLEGQQPQHF. Here the CDR3 DNA reads TGTGCCAGCAGCTTGGAGGGTCAGCAGCCCCAGCATTTT.

The J gene is TRBJ1-2, the V gene TRBV4-1; unclear D gene. This CDR3 is built from 13 residues. Trimming took 2 bases from V and 6 from J, leaving 10 bases between them. Germline V CDR1 and CDR2: MGHRA, YSYEKL. The CDR3 reads CASSQPANDGYTF. The CDR3 DNA is TGCGCCAGCAGCCAACCTGCGAACGATGGCTACACCTTC.

This chain links TRBV29-1 with TRBJ1-1; D uncertain. The CDR3 is 16 residues long. V dropped 0 bases and J dropped 0 bases, with 14 bases sitting between them. Per the germline V gene, CDR1 is SQVTM and CDR2 is ANQGSEA. This CDR3 is CSVEDGFLGLNTEAFF. CDR3 in DNA: TGCAGCGTTGAAGATGGCTTCTTGGGGTTGAACACTGAAGCTTTCTTT.

This clone was picked up a small number of times. The rearrangement uses TRBV10-1 and TRBJ1-3; unclear D gene. This CDR3 has 12 residues. Germline V gene lookup returns CDR1 WNHNN and CDR2 SYGVQD (reference sequence). V lost 2 bases, J lost 4 bases, and 3 bases lay in between. The CDR3 region is CASSETGNTIYF. The DNA for the CDR3 is TGCGCCAGCAGTGAGACCGGAAACACCATATATTTT.

The V and J genes are TRBV19 and TRBJ1-4, with 9 bases aligning to TRBD1. This CDR3 has 16 residues. The V and J ends lost 7 bases and 0 bases, in that order; junction bases with no gene match: 6. Germline V gives CDR1 LNHDA, CDR2 SQIVND (reference sequence). The CDR3 sequence is CASTGQGLSTNEKLFF. CDR3 DNA sequence: TGTGCCAGTACCGGACAGGGGTTGTCAACTAATGAAAAACTGTTTTTT.

The chain is built from TRBV7-2 and TRBJ1-5; 7 bases agree with TRBD1. The length of the CDR3 is 15 residues. CDR1 and CDR2 (germline): SGHTA, FQGNSA. The J segment lost 1 base and the V segment lost 5 bases, leaving 5 bases of the junction unmatched. CDR3 bases: TGTGCCAGCAGCCTCAGGGGGGGGAGCAATCAGCCCCAGCATTTT. It codes for CASSLRGGSNQPQHF.

This clone appeared a few times. The chain links TRBV30 to TRBJ1-1, with D hard to call. This CDR3 has 13 amino acids. CDR1 GTSNPN and CDR2 SVGIG come from the germline V gene (reference sequence). V dropped 5 bases and J dropped 6 bases, with 16 bases sitting between them. CDR3: CAWVGRRRPEAFF. CDR3 bases: TGTGCCTGGGTGGGAAGACGGCGACCTGAAGCTTTCTTT. The full variable domain, in which reference TRBV30 and TRBJ1-1 provide the parts outside the CDR3, is SQTIHQWPATLVQPVGSPLSLECTVEGTSNPNLYWYRQAAGRGLQLLFYSVGIGQISSEVPQNLSASRPQDRQFILSSKKLLLSDSGFYLCAWVGRRRPEAFFGQGTRLTVV.

Only a few counts were recorded for this clone. The chain combines TRBV27 with TRBJ1-3, with D possibly being TRBD1 (6 bases). Trimming took off 6 bases at V and 5 bases at J, with 11 bases between the two ends. Germline CDR1 is MNHEY and CDR2 is SMNVEV (reference sequence). CDR3 length equals 13 residues. This CDR3 reads CASRGQNRNTIYF. In nucleotides, the CDR3 is TGTGCCAGCAGAGGACAGAATCGAAACACCATATATTTT.

The V call is TRBV4-1, the J call TRBJ1-2, with D perhaps matching TRBD1 (6 bases). The V gene's germline CDR1 is MGHRA and CDR2 YSYEKL. CDR3 size: 17 residues. With 4 bases removed from V and 8 bases from J, the gap between germline ends came to 26 bases. CDR3 protein: CASSLFGGGDGGFGYTF. As DNA, the CDR3 is TGCGCCAGCAGCCTCTTTGGAGGGGGGGACGGAGGATTCGGCTACACCTTC.

The rearrangement links TRBV30 to TRBJ1-5; 8 bases line up with TRBD1. CDR3 length equals 13 residues. Germline V gene lookup returns CDR1 GTSNPN and CDR2 SVGIG (reference sequence). Trimming removed 5 bases from V and 7 bases from J; junction bases left unmatched: 7. The CDR3 bases are TGTGCCTGGTCCACAGGGGGTCGACAGCCCCAGCATTTT. As protein: CAWSTGGRQPQHF.

In this sample, this clone turned up once. The chain carries TRBV2 and TRBJ2-7; 10 nucleotides agree with TRBD2. Germline CDR1 reads SNHLY; CDR2 reads FYNNEI. The CDR3 loop spans 16 amino acids. V was pared by 1 base and J by 3 bases, with 6 bases of the junction left unmatched. CDR3 coding DNA: TGTGCCAGCAGTGAAGAGGAGCGGGGGGGCCTCTACGAGCAGTACTTC. Translated: CASSEEERGGLYEQYF.